This T cell receptor beta chain was sequenced during a study of blood T cell repertoires in COVID-19. Study-level background: PBMCs, B-cell-depleted T cells, or T cells provided the cDNA or gDNA that made up the material.

Germline V CDR1 and CDR2: LNHDA, SQIVND (reference sequence). The CDR3 is 17 residues long. Trimming took 5 bases from V and 6 from J, leaving 23 bases between them. Clinical history reported by participants formed the basis on which cohorts were assigned. The repertoire was sequenced with immunoSEQ multiplex PCR; TCRdb's copy has only in-frame clones and lacks some. The sample comprises approximately 170,000 clones, approximately 82% of which are singletons, and around 3.6% rests with the top ten. Sequencing input: PBMCs or T cells enriched from blood (not recorded which). This rearrangement joins TRBV19 to TRBJ2-1; weak D call: TRBD2 (5 bases). This clonotype was sampled from a woman aged 50 to 60 in a cohort exposed to, infected with or recovered from COVID-19 (not recorded which). The CDR3 coding sequence is TGTGCCAGTAGTTGGCAGTCCCAAGCCGGGGTTCTCAATGAGCAGTTCTTC. Amino acids: CASSWQSQAGVLNEQFF.